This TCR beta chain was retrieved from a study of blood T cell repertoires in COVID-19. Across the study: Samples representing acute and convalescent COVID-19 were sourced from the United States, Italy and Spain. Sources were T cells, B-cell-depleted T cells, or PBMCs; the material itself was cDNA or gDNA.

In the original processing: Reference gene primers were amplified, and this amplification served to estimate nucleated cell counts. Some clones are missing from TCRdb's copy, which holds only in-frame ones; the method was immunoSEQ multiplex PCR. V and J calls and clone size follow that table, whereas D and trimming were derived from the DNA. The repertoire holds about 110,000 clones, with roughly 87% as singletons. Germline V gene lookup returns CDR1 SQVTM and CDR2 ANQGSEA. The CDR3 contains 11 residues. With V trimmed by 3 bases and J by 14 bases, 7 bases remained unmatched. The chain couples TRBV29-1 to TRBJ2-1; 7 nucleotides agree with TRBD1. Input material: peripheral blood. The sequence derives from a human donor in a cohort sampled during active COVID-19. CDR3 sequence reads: CSVEKDRQEFF. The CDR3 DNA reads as TGCAGCGTTGAGAAGGACAGGCAGGAGTTCTTC.